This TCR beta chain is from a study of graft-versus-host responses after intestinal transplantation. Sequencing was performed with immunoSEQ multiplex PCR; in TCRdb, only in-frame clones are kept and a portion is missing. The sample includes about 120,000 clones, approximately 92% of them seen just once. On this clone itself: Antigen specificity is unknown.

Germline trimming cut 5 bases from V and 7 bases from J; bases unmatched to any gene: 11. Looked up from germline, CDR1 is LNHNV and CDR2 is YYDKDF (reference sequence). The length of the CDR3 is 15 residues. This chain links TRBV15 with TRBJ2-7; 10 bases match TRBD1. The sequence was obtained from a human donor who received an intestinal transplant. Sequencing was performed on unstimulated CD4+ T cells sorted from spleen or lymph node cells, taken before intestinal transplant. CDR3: CATSGPRDRGGEQYF. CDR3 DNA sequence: TGTGCCACCAGCGGCCCCAGGGACAGGGGAGGAGAGCAGTACTTC.